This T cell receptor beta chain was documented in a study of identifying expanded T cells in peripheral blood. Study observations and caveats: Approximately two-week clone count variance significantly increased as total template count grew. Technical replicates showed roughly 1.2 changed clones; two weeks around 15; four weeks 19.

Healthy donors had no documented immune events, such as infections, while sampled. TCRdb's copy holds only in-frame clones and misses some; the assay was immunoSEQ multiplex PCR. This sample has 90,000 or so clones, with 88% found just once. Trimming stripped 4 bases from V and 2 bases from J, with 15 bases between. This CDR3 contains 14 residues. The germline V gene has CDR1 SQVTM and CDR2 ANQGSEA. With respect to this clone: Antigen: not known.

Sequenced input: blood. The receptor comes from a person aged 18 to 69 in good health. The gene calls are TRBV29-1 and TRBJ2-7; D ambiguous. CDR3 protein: CSVGPHPGAYEQYF. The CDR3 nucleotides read TGCAGCGTTGGACCCCACCCAGGCGCCTACGAGCAGTACTTC.